The 10 T cell receptor beta chains listed next were all sequenced from one sample in a study of blood T cells in healthy people across ages. Together with a sample-barcoded 5' primer, a J-beta primer mix was included in a second PCR lasting roughly 7 to 11 cycles. TCRdb processed the 5' RACE reads anew with MiXCR; each CDR3 protein has one entry. The table includes about 800,000 distinct CDR3 sequences, 20% to 30% detected once. These records were also assigned to another study, of T cells of mothers and their children.

Source material: blood. The receptors were gathered from a boy between 10 and 17 years old in good health.

The V and J genes are TRBV5-1 and TRBJ1-5, with D hard to call. The V end was cut by 4 bases, the J end by 4 bases, with 9 bases between. From germline, CDR1 is SGHRS and CDR2 YFSETQ. The CDR3 runs to 13 residues. CDR3 sequence (DNA): TGCGCCAGCAGCCCGTGGGTAAATCAGCCCCAGCATTTT. Its protein is CASSPWVNQPQHF.

This chain links TRBV29-1 with TRBJ2-1; 8 bases fit TRBD1. The V gene end was trimmed by 7 bases and the J gene end by 2 bases; junction bases not matched to a gene: 7. CDR3 length: 14 amino acids. Germline CDR1 SQVTM, CDR2 ANQGSEA. The CDR3 nucleotides are TGCAGCGCCATTGACAGGGGTCCCTACAATGAGCAGTTCTTC. It specifies CSAIDRGPYNEQFF.

In this sample, this clonotype turned up a few times. The chain links TRBV20-1 to TRBJ1-2, with D maybe TRBD1 (6 bases). Germline assignment: CDR1 DFQATT and CDR2 SNEGSKA (reference sequence). V was pared by 6 bases and J by 6 bases, with 17 bases between. The length of the CDR3 is 13 residues. CDR3 residues: CSARITGRDGYTF. CDR3 nucleotides: TGCAGTGCCCGTATCACAGGGAGGGATGGCTACACCTTC.

This clonotype has only a few counts. The V gene is TRBV4-1, the J gene TRBJ2-3, with D uncertain. The CDR3 sequence is 14 residues long. From germline, CDR1 is MGHRA and CDR2 YSYEKL. Trimming stripped 4 bases from V and 5 bases from J, with 13 bases between. Here the CDR3 DNA reads TGCGCCAGCAGCCCAGGCTATTCTGAAGATACGCAGTATTTT. Amino acids: CASSPGYSEDTQYF.

The chain recombines TRBV5-5 with TRBJ2-2; no definite D call. Between the trimmed V and J ends, which lost 4 bases and 2 bases, there was a span of 9 bases. This CDR3 contains 14 residues. Germline V gene lookup returns CDR1 SGHKS and CDR2 YYEKEE (reference sequence). DNA of the CDR3: TGTGCCAGCAGCCCTAAGGGAAACACCGGGGAGCTGTTTTTT. Its protein is CASSPKGNTGELFF.

The CDR3 DNA reads as TGTGCCAGCAGTTACTCAAGGGGGGCTTACACCGGGGAGCTGTTTTTT. Translating it yields CASSYSRGAYTGELFF. The rearrangement uses TRBV6-5 and TRBJ2-2, with D perhaps assigned TRBD1 or TRBD2 (6 bases each). V shed 0 bases and J shed 3 bases, with 11 bases lying between them. The CDR3 runs 16 residues. The V gene's germline CDR1 is MNHEY and CDR2 SVGAGI.

The gene calls are TRBV29-1 and TRBJ1-6; TRBD1 aligns across 7 bases. The J segment lost 6 bases and the V segment lost 6 bases, leaving 8 bases of the junction unmatched. The CDR3 is 14 residues long. Germline CDR1 is SQVTM and CDR2 is ANQGSEA. CDR3 amino acids: CSVATGTVNSPLHF. CDR3 bases: TGCAGCGTCGCCACCGGGACAGTTAATTCACCCCTCCACTTT.

This clonotype showed up many times. The chain links TRBV7-9 to TRBJ2-1, with 7 bases aligning to TRBD1. With V trimmed by 2 bases and J by 3 bases, 1 base remained unmatched. CDR1 and CDR2 (germline): SEHNR, FQNEAQ (reference sequence). The CDR3 has 14 amino acids. Here the CDR3 reads CASSLTGDYNEQFF. The CDR3 coding sequence is TGTGCCAGCAGCTTAACAGGGGACTACAATGAGCAGTTCTTC. The whole variable domain, remainder taken from reference TRBV7-9 and TRBJ2-1, is DTGVSQNPRHKITKRGQNVTFRCDPISEHNRLYWYRQTLGQGPEFLTYFQNEAQLEKSRLLSDRFSAERPKGSFSTLEIQRTEQGDSAMYLCASSLTGDYNEQFFGPGTRLTVL.

The table lists this clonotype with a few counts. The chain employs TRBV4-1 and TRBJ2-7, with 15 bases aligning to TRBD2. CDR3 size: 20 residues. J was trimmed by 0 bases and V by 0 bases; bases with no gene match: 9. Per germline, CDR1 MGHRA and CDR2 YSYEKL. CDR3 bases: TGCGCCAGCAGCCAAGATGTTCCCGGGACTAGCGGGAGGAGCTCCTACGAGCAGTACTTC. It translates to CASSQDVPGTSGRSSYEQYF.

This rearrangement joins TRBV7-8 to TRBJ2-7; possible D gene TRBD2, 7 bases. This CDR3 comprises 15 residues. Germline V lookup: CDR1 SGHVS, CDR2 FQNEAQ. V lost 2 bases and J lost 2, with 13 bases in between. CDR3 amino acids: CASSLNLGGAYEQYF. CDR3 nucleotide sequence: TGTGCCAGCAGCTTAAATTTAGGGGGGGCCTACGAGCAGTACTTC.